These 13 T cell receptor beta chains were sequenced from one sample in a study of graft-versus-host responses after intestinal transplantation. Only in-frame clones appear in the TCRdb table, and some are missing; sequencing was by immunoSEQ multiplex PCR. The table lists around 26,000 clones, roughly 94% of them singletons. This specimen was PBMCs, taken 156 days after intestinal transplant. Receptors were obtained from a human patient who received an intestinal transplant, so some T cells may come from the graft donor.

The V gene is TRBV19, the J gene TRBJ2-7; tentatively, D is TRBD2 (6 bases). Germline V gene lookup returns CDR1 LNHDA and CDR2 SQIVND (reference sequence). V was trimmed by 5 bases and J by 3 bases, leaving 14 bases between them. The CDR3 sequence is 14 residues long. CDR3 in DNA: TGTGCCAGTAGTCCCGGGGGTTTGAACTACGAGCAGTACTTC. Translation: CASSPGGLNYEQYF.

V and J are TRBV6-5 and TRBJ1-2; 9 bases fit TRBD1. Losses at the gene ends were 5 bases for V and 4 bases for J; bases not matched to a gene: 2. The CDR3 has 13 residues. Per germline, CDR1 MNHEY and CDR2 SVGAGI. DNA for the CDR3: TGTGCCAGCAGTGGGGACAGGGCCTATGGCTACACCTTC. Protein product: CASSGDRAYGYTF.

The CDR3 sequence is CASSLGTGEHEQYF. CDR3 coding DNA: TGTGCCAGCAGCCTTGGGACAGGGGAGCACGAGCAGTACTTC. The chain has TRBV16 and TRBJ2-7; 10 nucleotides align to TRBD1. V gave up 4 bases and J gave up 5 bases; unmatched junction bases: 5. The CDR3 length is 14 residues. The V gene's germline CDR1 is KGHSY and CDR2 FQNENV.

The chain has TRBV13 and TRBJ2-7, with 7 positions matching TRBD1. CDR1 and CDR2 (germline): PRHDT, FYEKMQ (reference sequence). The J segment lost 6 bases and the V segment lost 7 bases, leaving 6 bases of the junction unmatched. The CDR3 has 12 residues. The CDR3 region is CASTSSGGEQYF. The DNA for the CDR3 is TGTGCCAGCACCTCTTCAGGGGGCGAGCAGTACTTC.

The V call is TRBV9, the J call TRBJ2-7; D is unclear. Trimming shortened V by 1 base and J by 2 bases, and 10 bases separated the two germline ends. Germline values: CDR1 SGDLS, CDR2 YYNGEE. This CDR3 is built from 14 residues. The CDR3 is CASSVSQVPYEQYF. As DNA, the CDR3 is TGTGCCAGCAGCGTAAGTCAGGTCCCCTACGAGCAGTACTTC.

The count of this clone is one. The V gene is TRBV6-1, the J gene TRBJ2-1; 11 bases agree with TRBD2. Trimming removed 7 bases from V and 7 bases from J; junction bases left unmatched: 9. CDR1 and CDR2 from the germline V gene are MNHNS and SASEGT. The CDR3 extends over 15 amino acids. CDR3 sequence (DNA): TGTGCCAGCACGTCAGGGACTAGCGGACTAAATGAGCAGTTCTTC. As protein: CASTSGTSGLNEQFF.

This sequence joins TRBV6-6 and TRBJ1-1; D gene uncertain. V was pared by 4 bases and J by 7 bases, with 7 bases between. CDR1 MNHNY and CDR2 SVGAGI come from the germline V gene (reference sequence). The CDR3 spans 11 residues. The DNA for the CDR3 is TGTGCCAGCAGTTTAGGTGTTGAAGCTTTCTTT. This encodes CASSLGVEAFF.

V usage is TRBV7-9 and J usage is TRBJ2-1, with D tentatively TRBD1 or TRBD2 (6 bases each). CDR3 length: 16 amino acids. Trimming cost V 5 bases and J 4 bases, with 18 bases left between them. Per the germline V gene, CDR1 is SEHNR and CDR2 is FQNEAQ (reference sequence). CDR3 nucleotide sequence: TGTGCCAGCAGCCCAATGGAGGGGGTATCATACAATGAGCAGTTCTTC. It is translated as CASSPMEGVSYNEQFF.

The chain joins TRBV4-1 to TRBJ1-5, with 7 nucleotides matching TRBD1. There are 14 residues in the CDR3. The junction had 5 bases not matched to a gene; V was cut back by 5 bases and J by 4 bases. Germline loops: CDR1 MGHRA, CDR2 YSYEKL. The CDR3 nucleotides are TGCGCCAGCAGCGGGACAGTGCTGAATCAGCCCCAGCATTTT. This sequence encodes CASSGTVLNQPQHF.

This chain uses TRBV11-3 with TRBJ2-1, with 7 bases that match TRBD1. Per the germline V gene, CDR1 is SGHNT and CDR2 is YENEEA. J gave up 1 base and V 1 base, and 4 bases lay outside the gene matches. CDR3 length equals 16 residues. This chain's CDR3 is CASSLGVTGSYNEQFF. DNA of the CDR3: TGTGCCAGCAGCTTAGGGGTGACAGGGTCCTACAATGAGCAGTTCTTC. The whole variable domain, remainder taken from reference TRBV11-3 and TRBJ2-1, is EAGVVQSPRYKIIEKKQPVAFWCNPISGHNTLYWYLQNLGQGPELLIRYENEEAVDDSQLPKDRFSAERLKGVDSTLKIQPAELGDSAVYLCASSLGVTGSYNEQFFGPGTRLTVL.

V gene TRBV9 combines with J gene TRBJ2-2; unclear D gene. This CDR3 has 15 amino acids. The germline CDR1 and CDR2 sequences are SGDLS and YYNGEE. V lost 0 bases to trimming and J lost 4 bases, with 10 bases between them. The CDR3 DNA follows: TGTGCCAGCAGCGTAGGCCCCGTGGGCACCGGGGAGCTGTTTTTT. Amino acids: CASSVGPVGTGELFF. Supplemented by reference TRBV9 and TRBJ2-2, the full variable domain reads DSGVTQTPKHLITATGQRVTLRCSPRSGDLSVYWYQQSLDQGLQFLIQYYNGEERAKGNILERFSAQQFPDLHSELNLSSLELGDSALYFCASSVGPVGTGELFFGEGSRLTVL.

The genes are TRBV27 and TRBJ1-5; the D gene is possibly TRBD1 (5 bases). V lost 3 bases and J 3 bases, leaving 12 bases between the germline ends. The germline V gene has CDR1 MNHEY and CDR2 SMNVEV (reference sequence). This CDR3 has 15 amino acids. The CDR3, as DNA: TGTGCCAGCAGTTTTACGCTGGGGACCAATCAGCCCCAGCATTTT. Protein: CASSFTLGTNQPQHF.

This chain links TRBV4-3 with TRBJ1-1; no clear D. Germline assignment: CDR1 LGHNA and CDR2 YSLEER. CDR3 length: 13 residues. With 0 bases removed from V and 4 bases from J, the gap between germline ends came to 6 bases. This chain's CDR3 is CASSQERATEAFF. The CDR3 DNA sequence: TGCGCCAGCAGCCAAGAAAGGGCCACTGAAGCTTTCTTT.